This T cell receptor (beta chain) came from a study of read filtering for tumor transcriptome and immune sequencing. Overall study: After DNase treatment, RNA was made into whole-transcriptome libraries.

V dropped 4 bases and J dropped 10 bases, with 17 bases sitting between them. In germline, CDR1 is PRHDT, CDR2 FYEKMQ (reference sequence). The CDR3 is made up of 15 amino acids. The library was built from roughly 400 ng RNA with molecular barcoded adaptors for alpha/delta and beta/gamma chains. TCRdb reprocessed the reads with MiXCR, giving one entry per CDR3 protein. The table includes approximately 90,000 distinct CDR3 sequences, 20% to 25% detected once. Many counts were recorded for this clonotype. The sequence came from a donor aged 40 or older with multiple myeloma. The sequenced sample consisted of a population of CD138-negative cells sorted from bone marrow. V and J are TRBV13 and TRBJ1-6, with D perhaps TRBD1 (6 bases). The DNA for the CDR3 is TGTGCCAGCAGCTCTCCCGGGCAGGGACAATCACCCCTCCACTTT. This codes for CASSSPGQGQSPLHF.